This T cell receptor beta chain was recovered during a study of cytomegalovirus exposure and HLA in healthy donors. Study summary: Genetic ancestry analysis placed about 76% of the 398 donors that were genotyped in the Caucasian-associated cluster.

Trimming removed 5 bases at V and 2 bases at J, with 12 bases between. The CDR3 extends over 14 amino acids. Per germline, CDR1 MNHNS and CDR2 SASEGT. PCR involved 60 Vbeta and 13 Jbeta primers. In the authors' methods: Unique TCR beta chains numbered approximately 80 million in a later analysis, with around 11 million shared. Assay used: immunoSEQ multiplex PCR; TCRdb lists only in-frame clones, some missing. V, J and clone size reflect that table, while D and trimming were determined from the DNA. The sample shows around 160,000 clones, 75% of them seen only once. The rearrangement uses TRBV6-1 and TRBJ2-5; D may be TRBD1 (5 bases). Sequenced sample: PBMCs. This TCR derives from a woman aged 40 to 49 in good health and CMV-seropositive. The DNA for the CDR3 is TGTGCCAGCAGTAAGCCTACAGGTCAAGAGACCCAGTACTTC. Its translation is CASSKPTGQETQYF.